One and the same sample provided the 30 T cell receptor beta chains below, sequenced in a study of blood T cell repertoires in COVID-19. TCRdb's table, derived via immunoSEQ multiplex PCR, lists solely in-frame clones and lacks some. The data show under 250,000 clones, roughly 88% seen once. The material sequenced was peripheral blood. Source of these receptors: a man of 80 years or more with acute or convalescent COVID-19.

V gene TRBV7-2 combines with J gene TRBJ1-1; D gene unclear. V gave up 5 bases and J gave up 5 bases, with 12 bases separating them. The CDR3 totals 13 residues. Per the germline V gene, CDR1 is SGHTA and CDR2 is FQGNSA. The CDR3 is CASSPRRRTEAFF. The CDR3 DNA reads TGTGCCAGCAGCCCTCGACGGAGAACTGAAGCTTTCTTT.

The J gene is TRBJ2-3, the V gene TRBV14; possibly TRBD2 for D (6 bases). The CDR3 length is 14 residues. V lost 1 base, J lost 6 bases, and 11 bases lay in between. Germline V lookup: CDR1 SGHDN, CDR2 FVKESK. The CDR3 region has the DNA TGTGCCAGCAGCCAAGGGGGCGCGGGGGATACGCAGTATTTT. It specifies CASSQGGAGDTQYF.

The rearrangement links TRBV10-1 to TRBJ1-5; possibly TRBD1 for D (6 bases). V dropped 8 bases and J dropped 6 bases, with 23 bases sitting between them. The length of the CDR3 is 16 residues. Germline lookup yields CDR1 WNHNN and CDR2 SYGVQD (reference sequence). CDR3 region: CASYRRDNDLTQPQHF. CDR3 coding DNA: TGCGCCAGCTACCGCCGGGACAACGATTTAACTCAGCCCCAGCATTTT.

The chain joins TRBV28 to TRBJ2-7; TRBD2 aligns across 9 bases. Trimming took 6 bases from V and 2 from J; bases not matched to a gene: 8. CDR1 is MDHEN, CDR2 SYDVKM, per germline. The CDR3 runs 15 residues. The CDR3 DNA is TGTGCCAGCAGGGGGACGGGACTAGCTGCCTACGAGCAGTACTTC. Amino acid sequence: CASRGTGLAAYEQYF.

The chain is built from TRBV28 and TRBJ1-5, with D possibly matching TRBD1 (6 bases). V was trimmed by 11 bases and J by 4 bases, leaving 12 bases between them. The germline V gene has CDR1 MDHEN and CDR2 SYDVKM. The CDR3 runs 12 residues. Here the CDR3 reads CAYGQNNQPQHF. As DNA, the CDR3 is TGTGCCTACGGACAGAATAATCAGCCCCAGCATTTT.

This clone has a single count. CDR3 sequence (DNA): TGTGCCAGCAGCCCAGGGCGCGCCTACGAGCAGTACTTC. Amino acids: CASSPGRAYEQYF. The chain combines TRBV6-5 with TRBJ2-7; weak D call: TRBD1 (5 bases). Trimming stripped 6 bases from V and 2 bases from J, with 11 bases between. The length of the CDR3 is 13 residues. CDR1 is MNHEY and CDR2 is SVGAGI in the germline V gene.

The chain uses TRBV27 and TRBJ1-3; D not certain. The CDR3 contains 14 residues. Trimming removed 4 bases from V and 4 bases from J, with 11 bases in between. The germline V gene has CDR1 MNHEY and CDR2 SMNVEV (reference sequence). As DNA, the CDR3 is TGTGCCAGCAGTTCCCCCAGGTTAGGAAACACCATATATTTT. It translates to CASSSPRLGNTIYF.

This chain uses TRBV29-1 with TRBJ2-1; weak D call: TRBD2 (5 bases). This CDR3 is 15 amino acids long. Trimming pared 5 bases from V and 5 bases from J, leaving 19 bases between. In germline, CDR1 is SQVTM, CDR2 ANQGSEA. The CDR3 is CSVISVGSRDNEQFF. Here the CDR3 DNA reads TGCAGCGTTATTAGCGTTGGGAGTAGGGACAATGAGCAGTTCTTC.

This clone has more than one count but fewer than ten. The chain recombines TRBV11-3 with TRBJ2-2, with 8 bases lining up with TRBD2. Germline V gene lookup returns CDR1 SGHNT and CDR2 YENEEA. J lost 6 bases, V lost 3 bases, and 6 bases had no gene match. The CDR3 is 15 residues long. The CDR3 DNA sequence: TGTGCCAGCAGCTTGATAGCGGGATTATCCGGGGAGCTGTTTTTT. Amino acids: CASSLIAGLSGELFF.

The sample holds many counts of this clone. V usage is TRBV7-2 and J usage is TRBJ2-7; the D is unclear. The V gene lost 5 bases and the J gene lost 0 bases, with 11 bases spanning the gap. Germline V gene lookup returns CDR1 SGHTA and CDR2 FQGNSA. CDR3 size: 14 residues. CDR3 in amino acids: CASSQATSSYEQYF. The DNA of the CDR3 is TGTGCCAGCAGCCAGGCTACGAGCTCCTACGAGCAGTACTTC.

This chain connects TRBV6-6 to TRBJ1-2, with TRBD1 matching over 7 bases. With 4 bases clipped from V and 3 bases from J, the junction kept 8 bases outside the gene matches. Germline V CDR1 and CDR2: MNHNY, SVGAGI (reference sequence). CDR3 length: 15 residues. This chain's CDR3 is CASSLEGAAYYGYTF. CDR3 DNA sequence: TGTGCCAGCAGTTTGGAGGGGGCGGCTTACTATGGCTACACCTTC.

This chain connects TRBV5-1 to TRBJ1-2; tentative D call: TRBD1 (5 bases). CDR3 size: 15 residues. Trimming took 7 bases from V and 8 from J, leaving 24 bases between them. Germline V CDR1 and CDR2: SGHRS, YFSETQ. CDR3 residues: CASCWGDRGVKGYTF. In nucleotides, the CDR3 is TGCGCCAGCTGCTGGGGGGACCGGGGGGTAAAGGGCTACACCTTC.

The chain employs TRBV6-2 or TRBV6-3 and TRBJ2-1; D may be TRBD2 (5 bases). V was clipped by 0 bases and J by 5 bases, with 8 bases between them. The germline gives CDR1 MNHEY, CDR2 SVGEGT. CDR3 size: 14 residues. The CDR3 DNA reads TGTGCCAGCAGTTACTCGAGGGAAAACAATGAGCAGTTCTTC. Protein sequence: CASSYSRENNEQFF.

This clone was seen a few times. This chain links TRBV19 with TRBJ1-2; the D gene is possibly TRBD1 (5 bases). Germline V gene lookup returns CDR1 LNHDA and CDR2 SQIVND (reference sequence). The CDR3 has 14 amino acids. Trimming pared 5 bases from V and 3 bases from J, leaving 13 bases between. The CDR3 loop is CASSAPDSDYGYTF. In DNA, the CDR3 is TGTGCCAGTAGTGCCCCCGACAGTGACTATGGCTACACCTTC. Together with reference TRBV19 and TRBJ1-2, the CDR3 gives the full variable domain: DGGITQSPKYLFRKEGQNVTLSCEQNLNHDAMYWYRQDPGQGLRLIYYSQIVNDFQKGDIAEGYSVSREKKESFPLTVTSAQKNPTAFYLCASSAPDSDYGYTFGSGTRLTVV.

The chain uses TRBV5-4 and TRBJ1-4, with D unclear. The length of the CDR3 is 13 residues. The germline CDR1 and CDR2 sequences are SGHNT and YYREEE (reference sequence). V lost 0 bases to trimming and J lost 3 bases, with 3 bases between them. CDR3 nucleotide sequence: TGTGCCAGCAGCTTGGCCGCTAATGAAAAACTGTTTTTT. Protein: CASSLAANEKLFF.

This clone has a single count. V is TRBV5-3 and J is TRBJ2-3, with 8 bases lining up with TRBD1. TRBV5-3 is designated an ORF whose function remains uncertain. This CDR3 contains 15 residues. V gave up 4 bases and J gave up 2 bases; unmatched junction bases: 6. The CDR3 here is CARSPWTGTTDTQYF. CDR3 nucleotides: TGTGCCAGAAGCCCTTGGACAGGGACCACAGATACGCAGTATTTT.

On this clone: The identical CDR3 is also encoded by other nucleotide sequences in the sample. V usage is TRBV7-2 and J usage is TRBJ2-5; no firm D call. V gave up 3 bases and J gave up 4 bases, with 6 bases separating them. The CDR3 extends over 12 amino acids. Germline lookup yields CDR1 SGHTA and CDR2 FQGNSA. CDR3 DNA: TGTGCCAGCAGCTTGGCCCGAGAGACCCAGTACTTC. Its protein is CASSLARETQYF.

The rearrangement joins TRBV4-1 to TRBJ1-5, with 7 nucleotides matching TRBD1. V trimming: 0 bases; J trimming: 5 bases; junction bases outside the gene matches: 4. The CDR3 spans 15 residues. The germline CDR1 and CDR2 sequences are MGHRA and YSYEKL. The CDR3 sequence: CASSQEGTADQPQHF. The DNA for the CDR3 is TGCGCCAGCAGCCAAGAGGGGACAGCGGATCAGCCCCAGCATTTT.

The chain is built from TRBV6-1 and TRBJ1-4; D is perhaps TRBD1 (5 bases). This CDR3 is built from 14 residues. Germline V gives CDR1 MNHNS, CDR2 SASEGT. Trimming cost V 1 base and J 6 bases, with 9 bases left between them. The CDR3, as DNA: TGTGCCAGCAGTGAAGGGCAGGGCCATGAAAAACTGTTTTTT. It encodes CASSEGQGHEKLFF.

The chain employs TRBV3-1 (or the pseudogene TRBV3-2) and TRBJ2-3, with 13 bases identical to TRBD2. Germline CDR1 LGHDT, CDR2 YNNKEL (reference sequence). V was clipped by 1 base and J by 7 bases; unmatched bases: 11. The CDR3 covers 18 residues. The DNA of the CDR3 is TGTGCCAGCAGCCAAGCCGGGACTAGCGGGGTGGGGGGTAATACGCAGTATTTT. Protein product: CASSQAGTSGVGGNTQYF.

The gene calls are TRBV5-1 and TRBJ2-7; 11 bases align to TRBD1. The CDR3 is 14 residues long. V gave up 4 bases and J gave up 7 bases; unmatched junction bases: 7. Looked up from germline, CDR1 is SGHRS and CDR2 is YFSETQ. The CDR3 DNA sequence: TGCGCCAGCAGCAGGGGACAGGGGGTTCTTGAGCAGTACTTC. Residues: CASSRGQGVLEQYF. Full variable domain (rest looked up from reference TRBV5-1 and TRBJ2-7): KAGVTQTPRYLIKTRGQQVTLSCSPISGHRSVSWYQQTPGQGLQFLFEYFSETQRNKGNFPGRFSGRQFSNSRSEMNVSTLELGDSALYLCASSRGQGVLEQYFGPGTRLTVT.

The chain recombines TRBV6-2 or TRBV6-3 with TRBJ2-7; D might be TRBD1 (6 bases). Per germline, CDR1 MNHEY and CDR2 SVGEGT. The CDR3 is made up of 12 amino acids. Trimming stripped 2 bases from V and 5 bases from J, with 7 bases between. The CDR3 region has the DNA TGTGCCAGCAGTTACCCAGGGGACGAGCAGTACTTC. This sequence encodes CASSYPGDEQYF.

A few counts support this clone. The CDR3 nucleotides read TGTGCCAGCAGCCAAGATCCTGATGTTGGCGGCTACACCTTC. Amino acids: CASSQDPDVGGYTF. The rearrangement links TRBV3-1 (or the pseudogene TRBV3-2) to TRBJ1-2; D is unresolved. Trimming removed 0 bases at V and 8 bases at J, with 13 bases between. The CDR3 length is 14 residues. Germline CDR1 and CDR2: LGHDT and YNNKEL (reference sequence).

The table lists this clone with a few counts. The V gene is TRBV10-3, the J gene TRBJ2-7; D not certain. Germline V gene data show CDR1 as ENHRY and CDR2 as SYGVKD. The CDR3 length is 14 residues. V was clipped by 3 bases and J by 5 bases, with 14 bases between them. The chain's CDR3 is CAISDNPARNEQYF. CDR3 bases: TGTGCCATCAGTGACAACCCGGCGCGGAACGAGCAGTACTTC.

In this sample, this clone turned up once. The rearrangement links TRBV5-1 to TRBJ2-3; 9 bases are shared with TRBD2. CDR1 SGHRS and CDR2 YFSETQ come from the germline V gene. V shed 3 bases and J 4 bases; nucleotides not matched to a gene: 9. The CDR3 is made up of 16 amino acids. CDR3 DNA sequence: TGCGCCAGCAGCTCGCGAGCGGGAGGCGTTTCAGATACGCAGTATTTT. Translated: CASSSRAGGVSDTQYF.

The chain joins TRBV6-2 or TRBV6-3 to TRBJ1-6, with D possibly TRBD1 on 6 matching bases. Trimming cost V 1 base and J 4 bases, with 11 bases left between them. CDR1 and CDR2 from the germline V gene are MNHEY and SVGEGT. CDR3 length: 16 amino acids. The CDR3: CASSYFRTAYNSPLHF. The CDR3 DNA reads as TGTGCCAGCAGTTACTTCCGGACAGCTTATAATTCACCCCTCCACTTT.

This clone was seen a handful of times. DNA for the CDR3: TGTGCCAGTACCCCATGGGGGGGAGGATATGGCTACACCTTC. This translates into CASTPWGGGYGYTF. The chain couples TRBV19 to TRBJ1-2; D may be TRBD1 (5 bases). V dropped 7 bases and J dropped 5 bases, with 17 bases sitting between them. CDR3 length: 14 amino acids. Germline loops: CDR1 LNHDA, CDR2 SQIVND (reference sequence).

A note on this clone: Other DNA sequences of this sample code for an identical CDR3. The chain uses TRBV12-3 or TRBV12-4 and TRBJ1-2, with no clear D. V was trimmed by 5 bases and J by 2 bases, leaving 6 bases between them. The CDR3 totals 12 residues. This CDR3 reads CASSGSNYGYTF. CDR3 coding DNA: TGTGCCAGCAGTGGGAGCAACTATGGCTACACCTTC.

This clone was found a few times. V is TRBV7-9 and J is TRBJ1-2; TRBD1 matches at 10 bases. Losses at the gene ends were 1 base for V and 2 bases for J; bases not matched to a gene: 4. The CDR3 covers 16 residues. Germline V gene sequence: CDR1 SEHNR, CDR2 FQNEAQ (reference sequence). The CDR3 DNA follows: TGTGCCAGCAGCTTAGAAGGGACAGGGGTGAACTATGGCTACACCTTC. This translates into CASSLEGTGVNYGYTF.

The V gene is TRBV5-5, the J gene TRBJ2-5; no firm D call. Trimming took off 4 bases at V and 5 bases at J, with 6 bases between the two ends. Looked up from germline, CDR1 is SGHKS and CDR2 is YYEKEE (reference sequence). The CDR3 totals 11 residues. CDR3 region: CASSPGETQYF. Written as DNA, the CDR3 is TGTGCCAGCAGCCCCGGTGAGACCCAGTACTTC.